A selection of T cell receptor beta chains follows, all from one sample in a study of early T cells in non-severe SARS-CoV-2 infection. MiXCR, run by TCRdb on the 5' RACE reads, gives a single entry per CDR3 protein. The sample gives fewer than 110,000 distinct CDR3 sequences, around 10% of which show up once; roughly 8% is in the top ten. The sample consisted of whole blood. The source of these receptors is an adult who was a healthcare worker with PCR-confirmed SARS-CoV-2 infection or an uninfected control (not recorded which). The CDR3 runs from the conserved cysteine through the conserved F or W.

V | CDR3
TRBV20-1 | CSASPLGLQTGSAQYF
TRBV12-3/TRBV12-4 | CASSLGQGANEQYF
TRBV28 | CASSFAQLHNEQFF
TRBV3-1 | CASSHMGEGYNEQFF
TRBV6-1 | CASSRGLAGSTQYF
TRBV5-3 | CARSPHPPPARDSGLAGALDEQFF
TRBV28 | CASRLLAGGSYNEQFF
TRBV28 | CASSKIGLAGGPEQFF
TRBV12-3/TRBV12-4 | CASRAGAGEQFF
TRBV6-1 | CASSTGGTGELFF